These 6 T cell receptor beta chains were all obtained from the same sample, sequenced in a study of cytomegalovirus exposure and HLA in healthy donors. The PCR employed 60 Vbeta primers together with 13 Jbeta primers. Sequencing was performed with immunoSEQ multiplex PCR; in TCRdb, only in-frame clones are kept and a portion is missing. The sample has some 190,000 clones, about 83% seen once; the top ten hold approximately 2.6%. Sequencing was carried out using PBMCs. The receptors originated from a female donor in good health and CMV-seronegative.

As DNA, the CDR3 is TGTGCCAGCAGTGGGGCACTGAACACTGAAGCTTTCTTT. Encoded protein: CASSGALNTEAFF. This sequence joins TRBV2 and TRBJ1-1; D call uncertain. Germline CDR1 is SNHLY and CDR2 is FYNNEI. The CDR3 has 13 amino acids. The germline V and J ends were trimmed by 4 bases and 0 bases, with 6 bases remaining between them.

The chain carries TRBV2 and TRBJ2-2; TRBD1 aligns across 9 bases. This CDR3 has 14 amino acids. The ends lost 7 bases at V and 4 bases at J; junction bases unmatched: 4. Per the germline V gene, CDR1 is SNHLY and CDR2 is FYNNEI. The CDR3 here is CASNTGGTTGELFF. CDR3 DNA: TGTGCCAGCAACACAGGGGGCACCACCGGGGAGCTGTTTTTT.

CDR3 nucleotide sequence: TGTGCCAGCAGCCCCGGACAGGGAGATACGCAGTATTTT. It yields the protein CASSPGQGDTQYF. The chain recombines TRBV7-8 with TRBJ2-3; TRBD1 aligns across 8 bases. Germline CDR1 is SGHVS and CDR2 is FQNEAQ. This CDR3 contains 13 residues. With V trimmed by 5 bases and J by 5 bases, 3 bases remained unmatched.

V and J are TRBV5-4 and TRBJ2-7, with D maybe TRBD1 (6 bases). The CDR3 totals 16 residues. V lost 0 bases to trimming and J lost 0 bases, with 13 bases between them. The germline CDR1 and CDR2 sequences are SGHNT and YYREEE (reference sequence). The DNA for the CDR3 is TGTGCCAGCAGCTTGGTGCTCACAGGGAGCTCCTACGAGCAGTACTTC. It is translated as CASSLVLTGSSYEQYF.

This clone has just a few counts. The same CDR3 can be traced to other DNA sequences in this sample. This sequence joins TRBV6-6 and TRBJ2-7; 8 nucleotides line up with TRBD1. V dropped 6 bases and J dropped 4; count of bases not matched to a gene: 8. Germline lookup yields CDR1 MNHNY and CDR2 SVGAGI (reference sequence). CDR3 length: 14 amino acids. The chain's CDR3 is CASSSGTGSYEQYF. Written as DNA, the CDR3 is TGTGCCAGCAGCTCCGGGACAGGTTCGTACGAGCAGTACTTC.

The chain recombines TRBV5-1 with TRBJ1-2; no clear D. CDR1 SGHRS and CDR2 YFSETQ come from the germline V gene. Trimming stripped 0 bases from V and 6 bases from J, with 6 bases between. The CDR3 has 12 amino acids. The CDR3: CASSLGTHGYTF. The CDR3 DNA reads as TGCGCCAGCAGCTTGGGGACTCATGGCTACACCTTC.